Following are 2 T cell receptor beta chains from one sample sequenced in a study of human versus mouse CDR3 diversity and MHC coevolution (dated by TCRdb to about 2017). The library was produced with the immunoSEQ multiplex PCR assay. The table comes from immuneACCESS by way of TCRdb, which keeps in-frame sequences with V and J called. Part of the clones is missing from these tables; in studies checked, under half for an unresolved V gene and the rest for unknown reasons. This sample comprises some 82,000 clones, roughly 95% of them detected only once. The ten largest clones take up 1.1% to 1.5% of the sample. The source material was naive CD4+ T cells from blood. The cell subset or site label on this specimen signifies: CD45RO-negative CD62L-positive naive CD4 T cells. Receptor source: a person aged 25-75 years in good health.

This chain links TRBV6-5 with TRBJ1-1; the D is unclear. The germline CDR1 and CDR2 sequences are MNHEY and SVGAGI. The CDR3 is 15 amino acids. V was shortened by 0 bases and J by 2 bases, with 10 bases between the two germline ends. CDR3 protein: CASSYSAASNTEAFF. The CDR3 region has the DNA TGTGCCAGCAGTTACTCGGCGGCTAGTAACACTGAAGCTTTCTTT.

The rearrangement uses TRBV4-3 and TRBJ1-5; D gene uncertain. In germline, CDR1 is LGHNA, CDR2 YSLEER. The CDR3 extends over 13 amino acids. Trimming left V 4 bases short and J 6 bases short, with 10 bases between. The DNA for the CDR3 is TGCGCCAGCAGCCGGCAGGTTGGTCAGCCCCAGCATTTT. Its translation is CASSRQVGQPQHF.